The rows below give T cell receptor beta chains drawn from one sample of a study of TIL therapy for anti-PD-1-resistant metastatic lung cancer. TCRdb keeps only in-frame clones here, not all; method: immunoSEQ multiplex PCR. Counted here are more than 45,000 clones, around 79% occurring once; the ten biggest clones make up less than 2%. Sequenced material: blood, taken at baseline. These receptors were collected from a person between 25 and 79 years old with non-small cell lung cancer. CDR3s include the opening cysteine and the closing phenylalanine or tryptophan. Each record gives: V gene, D gene, J gene, clone size, CDR3 protein, CDR3 DNA. A D gene is named only where the DNA matches it firmly. Clone size, where shown, is once, few, many, or a class for clones that have expanded.

v_call: TRBV6-1; d_call: -; j_call: TRBJ2-1; clone_size: -; cdr3_aa: CASGGNLVGNEQFF; cdr3_nt: TGTGCCAGCGGCGGGAACCTTGTGGGGAATGAGCAGTTCTTC
v_call: TRBV7-2; d_call: -; j_call: TRBJ2-5; clone_size: medium-sized; cdr3_aa: CASSLVILETQYF; cdr3_nt: TGTGCCAGCAGCTTAGTAATTCTGGAGACCCAGTACTTC
v_call: TRBV7-2; d_call: -; j_call: TRBJ2-1; clone_size: -; cdr3_aa: CASSLGTGAFNEQFF; cdr3_nt: TGTGCCAGCAGCTTAGGGACGGGAGCCTTCAATGAGCAGTTCTTC
v_call: TRBV18; d_call: -; j_call: TRBJ2-2; clone_size: -; cdr3_aa: CASSPLRRENTGELFF; cdr3_nt: TGTGCCAGCTCCCCTTTACGGCGGGAAAACACCGGGGAGCTGTTTTTT
v_call: TRBV28; d_call: TRBD1; j_call: TRBJ1-1; clone_size: -; cdr3_aa: CASSFSPTGTHTEAFF; cdr3_nt: TGTGCCAGCAGTTTCTCGCCGACAGGGACTCACACTGAAGCTTTCTTT
v_call: TRBV5-4; d_call: -; j_call: TRBJ1-1; clone_size: few; cdr3_aa: CASSRGQERTSEAFF; cdr3_nt: TGTGCCAGCAGCCGAGGGCAGGAGCGTACCTCTGAAGCTTTCTTT
v_call: TRBV28; d_call: -; j_call: TRBJ1-2; clone_size: -; cdr3_aa: CASRPDRNSDYGYTF; cdr3_nt: TGTGCCAGCAGGCCAGACAGGAATTCGGACTATGGCTACACCTTC
v_call: TRBV28; d_call: TRBD1; j_call: TRBJ1-5; clone_size: -; cdr3_aa: CASSLLAGTGGYQPQHF; cdr3_nt: TGTGCCAGCAGTTTACTCGCCGGGACAGGGGGCTATCAGCCCCAGCATTTT
v_call: TRBV9; d_call: TRBD1; j_call: TRBJ1-1; clone_size: -; cdr3_aa: CASSPGTGPLEAFF; cdr3_nt: TGTGCCAGCAGCCCGGGGACAGGTCCACTTGAAGCTTTCTTT
v_call: TRBV7-7; d_call: TRBD1; j_call: TRBJ2-3; clone_size: -; cdr3_aa: CASSPGTGVADTQYF; cdr3_nt: TGTGCCAGCAGCCCGGGGACAGGGGTAGCAGATACGCAGTATTTT
v_call: TRBV11-1; d_call: -; j_call: TRBJ2-7; clone_size: -; cdr3_aa: CASSLGGRNEQYF; cdr3_nt: TGTGCCAGCAGCTTAGGAGGGAGGAACGAGCAGTACTTC
v_call: TRBV5-3; d_call: -; j_call: TRBJ2-1; clone_size: -; cdr3_aa: CARSRREGNEQFF; cdr3_nt: TGTGCCAGAAGCCGTCGAGAGGGAAATGAGCAGTTCTTC
v_call: TRBV27; d_call: TRBD2; j_call: TRBJ2-7; clone_size: -; cdr3_aa: CASSLTSGLSYEQYF; cdr3_nt: TGTGCCAGCAGCCTTACTAGCGGGCTCTCCTACGAGCAGTACTTC
v_call: TRBV19; d_call: -; j_call: TRBJ2-1; clone_size: -; cdr3_aa: CASSEKGIEQFF; cdr3_nt: TGTGCCAGTAGTGAGAAGGGTATTGAGCAGTTCTTC
v_call: TRBV23-1; d_call: TRBD2; j_call: TRBJ2-7; clone_size: -; cdr3_aa: CASSQSAGAYEQYF; cdr3_nt: TGCGCCAGCAGTCAATCCGCGGGGGCCTACGAGCAGTACTTC
v_call: TRBV7-8; d_call: -; j_call: TRBJ1-1; clone_size: -; cdr3_aa: CASSSQVNTEAFF; cdr3_nt: TGTGCCAGCAGTTCGCAGGTGAACACTGAAGCTTTCTTT
v_call: TRBV4-3; d_call: -; j_call: TRBJ1-1; clone_size: -; cdr3_aa: CASSQDRAWTTEAFF; cdr3_nt: TGCGCCAGCAGCCAAGACAGGGCGTGGACCACTGAAGCTTTCTTT
v_call: TRBV29-1; d_call: -; j_call: TRBJ1-1; clone_size: -; cdr3_aa: CSVEYGGDTEAFF; cdr3_nt: TGCAGCGTTGAGTATGGGGGAGACACTGAAGCTTTCTTT
v_call: TRBV9; d_call: -; j_call: TRBJ2-3; clone_size: -; cdr3_aa: CASSVRGQDTQYF; cdr3_nt: TGTGCCAGCAGCGTACGGGGTCAAGATACGCAGTATTTT
v_call: TRBV4-2; d_call: -; j_call: TRBJ2-5; clone_size: -; cdr3_aa: CASSQAYQTNEETQYF; cdr3_nt: TGTGCCAGCAGCCAGGCCTACCAGACCAATGAGGAGACCCAGTACTTC
v_call: TRBV7-2; d_call: -; j_call: TRBJ2-2; clone_size: -; cdr3_aa: CASSRDYLTGELFF; cdr3_nt: TGTGCCAGCAGCAGAGACTACCTCACCGGGGAGCTGTTTTTT
v_call: TRBV6-5; d_call: -; j_call: TRBJ2-1; clone_size: -; cdr3_aa: CASSYGVPEGEQFF; cdr3_nt: TGTGCCAGCAGTTACGGGGTCCCCGAAGGTGAGCAGTTCTTC
v_call: TRBV28; d_call: -; j_call: TRBJ2-1; clone_size: -; cdr3_aa: CASSLSATYNEQFF; cdr3_nt: TGTGCCAGCAGTTTATCAGCGACCTACAATGAGCAGTTCTTC
v_call: TRBV9; d_call: -; j_call: TRBJ1-5; clone_size: -; cdr3_aa: CASSQTEGVNQPQHF; cdr3_nt: TGTGCCAGCAGCCAAACGGAAGGGGTCAATCAGCCCCAGCATTTT
v_call: TRBV29-1; d_call: -; j_call: TRBJ2-2; clone_size: -; cdr3_aa: CSVETGTLNTGELFF; cdr3_nt: TGCAGCGTTGAGACCGGGACCCTGAACACCGGGGAGCTGTTTTTT